This entry features one TCR beta chain sequence. This entry comes from a study of blood T cell repertoires in COVID-19. Study context: Samples taken during acute and convalescent COVID-19 were collected in the United States, Italy and Spain. T cells, B-cell-depleted T cells, or PBMCs provided the cDNA or gDNA that served as material.

In the source study's methods: It was from reference gene primer amplification that nucleated cell counts were estimated. Assay used: immunoSEQ multiplex PCR; TCRdb lists only in-frame clones, some missing. Clonal size and the V and J genes are those of that table, whereas D and trimming came from the DNA. The sample lists roughly 280,000 clones, 88% occurring once. The Seattle patients, enrolled during active infection, were followed longitudinally. The sequence was collected from a woman aged 25 to 39 with COVID-19, enrolled during active disease. Sequencing used peripheral blood.

The CDR3 nucleotides read TGTGCCAGTAGTATTCTGGGGACTTCGAACACCGGGGAGCTGTTTTTT. Protein sequence: CASSILGTSNTGELFF. The V call is TRBV19, the J call TRBJ2-2, with a tentative D call TRBD2 (6 bases). There are 16 residues in the CDR3. CDR1 and CDR2 (germline): LNHDA, SQIVND (reference sequence). The V end was cut by 3 bases, the J end by 0 bases, with 11 bases between.